The 15 T cell receptor beta chains given below trace back to one sample, sequenced in a study of cytomegalovirus exposure and HLA in healthy donors. In the PCR, 60 Vbeta and 13 Jbeta primers were used. Measured with immunoSEQ multiplex PCR; TCRdb has only the in-frame clones, and not every one. The sample holds around 150,000 clones; 65% to 80% are singletons and the top ten take 6% to 7.5%. Material: PBMCs. These receptors originate from a man between 40 and 49 years old in good health and CMV-seropositive.

J is TRBJ2-6 and V is TRBV5-1; a possible D gene is TRBD1 (6 bases). This CDR3 has 15 amino acids. V was pared by 5 bases and J by 3 bases, with 12 bases between. Germline assignment: CDR1 SGHRS and CDR2 YFSETQ. As DNA, the CDR3 is TGCGCCAGCAGGTCGACACAGGGTGGGGCCAACGTCCTGACTTTC. It is translated as CASRSTQGGANVLTF.

The sample holds a few counts of this clone. This rearrangement joins TRBV6-1 to TRBJ1-2; D possibly corresponds to TRBD1 (5 bases). There are 14 residues in the CDR3. V was shortened by 5 bases and J by 7 bases, with 17 bases between the two germline ends. From germline, CDR1 is MNHNS and CDR2 SASEGT. The CDR3 loop is CASSQGRILGGYTF. The CDR3 bases are TGTGCCAGCAGTCAGGGCAGGATTTTGGGTGGCTACACCTTC.

The genes are TRBV20-1 and TRBJ2-1; D uncertain. V was shortened by 2 bases and J by 8 bases, with 7 bases between the two germline ends. The germline V gene has CDR1 DFQATT and CDR2 SNEGSKA (reference sequence). The CDR3 totals 11 residues. CDR3: CSARPVDEQFF. The CDR3 nucleotides are TGCAGTGCTAGACCAGTCGATGAGCAGTTCTTC.

The gene calls are TRBV11-2 and TRBJ1-4; 9 nucleotides match TRBD1. The V and J ends lost 5 bases and 8 bases, in that order; junction bases with no gene match: 9. This CDR3 comprises 15 residues. Germline-derived CDR1 and CDR2 are SGHAT and FQNNGV. The CDR3 nucleotides are TGTGCCAGCAGCCCCCGGGACAGGGAATGGGAAAAACTGTTTTTT. This encodes CASSPRDREWEKLFF.

The chain combines TRBV6-1 with TRBJ2-7; no reliable D call. Germline CDR1 and CDR2: MNHNS and SASEGT. Trimming shortened V by 6 bases and J by 1 base, and 10 bases separated the two germline ends. The CDR3 is made up of 13 amino acids. The CDR3 bases are TGTGCCAGCAGATTCGGAGTTTCCTACGAGCAGTACTTC. Translated: CASRFGVSYEQYF.

J is TRBJ1-5 and V is TRBV6-5; TRBD1 matches at 8 bases. The V gene's germline CDR1 is MNHEY and CDR2 SVGAGI. With V trimmed by 6 bases and J by 7 bases, 11 bases remained unmatched. This CDR3 is 15 amino acids long. The CDR3 is CASSSRTGPSQPQHF. DNA of the CDR3: TGTGCCAGCAGCTCGAGGACAGGGCCATCCCAGCCCCAGCATTTT.

V gene TRBV11-2 combines with J gene TRBJ2-1; TRBD1 is a possible D gene (5 bases). This CDR3 comprises 13 residues. V lost 0 bases to trimming and J lost 9 bases, with 9 bases between them. Germline values: CDR1 SGHAT, CDR2 FQNNGV. This CDR3 is CASSLEGALEQFF. Here the CDR3 DNA reads TGTGCCAGCAGCTTAGAAGGGGCGCTTGAGCAGTTCTTC.

The CDR3 DNA follows: TGTGCCAGCAGTGAATACGCTAGCGGGAGTGATACGCAGTATTTT. Amino acids: CASSEYASGSDTQYF. The chain links TRBV25-1 to TRBJ2-3, with 10 bases fitting TRBD2. The ends lost 0 bases at V and 6 bases at J; junction bases unmatched: 3. The CDR3 contains 15 residues. Germline V gene lookup returns CDR1 MGHDK and CDR2 SYGVNS.

V is TRBV4-2 and J is TRBJ1-1; no firm D call. Germline assignment: CDR1 LGHNA and CDR2 YNFKEQ. The CDR3 spans 14 residues. V was trimmed by 1 base and J by 0 bases, leaving 6 bases between them. CDR3 region: CASSQGGLNTEAFF. CDR3 nucleotides: TGTGCCAGCAGCCAAGGTGGCCTGAACACTGAAGCTTTCTTT.

The chain recombines TRBV7-7 with TRBJ2-1, with 9 bases matching TRBD2. This CDR3 spans 13 amino acids. Germline V gene lookup returns CDR1 SSHAT and CDR2 FNYEAQ (reference sequence). Losses at the gene ends were 5 bases for V and 7 bases for J; bases not matched to a gene: 3. CDR3 DNA sequence: TGTGCCAGCAGCACGGGACTAGCTAATGAGCAGTTCTTC. Translation gives CASSTGLANEQFF.

V and J are TRBV6-1 and TRBJ1-6; 8 nucleotides match TRBD1. Germline V gene data show CDR1 as MNHNS and CDR2 as SASEGT. The CDR3 runs to 17 residues. V dropped 1 base and J dropped 9; count of bases not matched to a gene: 11. The CDR3, as DNA: TGTGCCAGCAGTGAAGTCCCGGCCACAGGGGGTTTTTCACCCCTCCACTTT. Translation gives CASSEVPATGGFSPLHF.

The gene calls are TRBV9 and TRBJ2-1, with D possibly TRBD2 on 7 matching bases. V lost 3 bases and J 3 bases, leaving 22 bases between the germline ends. This CDR3 spans 18 amino acids. Germline assignment: CDR1 SGDLS and CDR2 YYNGEE. CDR3 amino acids: CASSALVRGGLVYNEQFF. The CDR3 coding sequence is TGTGCCAGCAGCGCCCTCGTCAGGGGAGGGCTTGTCTACAATGAGCAGTTCTTC.

The rearrangement uses TRBV28 and TRBJ2-1; 7 nucleotides match TRBD2. V lost 3 bases to trimming and J lost 6 bases; unmatched junction nucleotides: 11. Germline-derived CDR1 and CDR2 are MDHEN and SYDVKM. The CDR3 runs to 16 residues. DNA of the CDR3: TGTGCCAGCAGTTTTCAAAGCGGGGCGGGGGTCAATGAGCAGTTCTTC. Protein product: CASSFQSGAGVNEQFF.

The count of this clone is one. The CDR3 region is CASSLGQLTDTQYF. CDR3 nucleotide sequence: TGCGCCAGCAGCCTGGGACAGTTGACAGATACGCAGTATTTT. The chain recombines TRBV5-1 with TRBJ2-3, with 7 bases that match TRBD1. V trimming: 4 bases; J trimming: 3 bases; junction bases outside the gene matches: 5. The CDR3 contains 14 residues. Germline V CDR1 and CDR2: SGHRS, YFSETQ.

The chain is built from TRBV5-4 and TRBJ1-2; 9 bases match TRBD1. Germline trimming cut 4 bases from V and 8 bases from J; bases unmatched to any gene: 3. Per the germline V gene, CDR1 is SGHNT and CDR2 is YYREEE (reference sequence). The CDR3 has 12 amino acids. In DNA, the CDR3 is TGTGCCAGCAGCACGGGACAGGGAGGCTACACCTTC. Protein product: CASSTGQGGYTF.